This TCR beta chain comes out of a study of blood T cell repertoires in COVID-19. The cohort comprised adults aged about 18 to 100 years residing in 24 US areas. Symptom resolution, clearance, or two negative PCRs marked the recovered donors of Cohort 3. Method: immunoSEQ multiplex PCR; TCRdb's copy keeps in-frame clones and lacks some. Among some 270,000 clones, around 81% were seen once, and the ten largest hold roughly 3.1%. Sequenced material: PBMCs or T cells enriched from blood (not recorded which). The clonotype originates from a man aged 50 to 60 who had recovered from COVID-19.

The CDR3 loop is CASSSRQSMNTEAFF. In DNA, the CDR3 is TGTGCCAGCAGCTCCCGACAGAGCATGAACACTGAAGCTTTCTTT. This chain links TRBV9 with TRBJ1-1, with D tentatively TRBD1 (5 bases). Germline loops: CDR1 SGDLS, CDR2 YYNGEE. The V end lost 4 bases, the J end lost 0 bases, and 13 bases lay between the germline ends. The CDR3 sequence is 15 residues long. The variable domain in full, completed from reference TRBV9 and TRBJ1-1, reads DSGVTQTPKHLITATGQRVTLRCSPRSGDLSVYWYQQSLDQGLQFLIQYYNGEERAKGNILERFSAQQFPDLHSELNLSSLELGDSALYFCASSSRQSMNTEAFFGQGTRLTVV.